The sequence of this T cell receptor (beta chain) was determined in a study of Ad26.COV2.S vaccination and SARS-CoV-2 variants (dated by TCRdb to about 2021). With respect to the entire study: Donors in the vaccine arm were drawn from COV1001, a phase I-IIa trial of Ad26.COV2.S in healthy adults that was multicentre, randomized, double-blind and placebo-controlled. Dosing of Ad26.COV2.S was intramuscular, at either 5x10^10 or 1x10^11 viral particles, delivered as one shot or as two shots spaced 56 days apart. TCRbeta repertoire sequencing was used to assess the specificity and breadth of SARS-CoV-2-reactive T cell receptors after Ad26.COV2.S vaccination. A total of around 32 samples were included in the TCR-sequenced set, comprising about 20 Ad26.COV2.S vaccine recipients, 5 placebo recipients and 8 SARS-CoV-2 convalescent individuals. Participants in the trial were split at random into five groups of five each, receiving low-dose or high-dose Ad26.COV2.S once or twice, or else placebo on both occasions. Investigators remained blinded to trial group allocation during experiments and outcome assessment. Results and caveats for the whole study, not just this receptor: Non-spike TCR breadth was comparable between vaccine and placebo recipients, consistent with the vaccine containing only spike. Compared with placebo recipients, Ad26.COV2.S recipients showed higher spike-specific TCR breadth (P = 0.0014). After vaccination, spike-specific CD8+ and CD4+ T cell responses were reported to show substantial breadth. The study was not powered to compare responses between vaccine doses or regimens. The authors noted that the TCR breadth and depth analyses may have underestimated total T cell responses.

Worth noting for this clone: The clone's antigen remains unknown. It has no much larger one-base neighbor in the sample; base qualities were not kept.

The sample's treatment or condition label, in plain terms: 19 received Ad26.COV2.S at low or high dose, single or two shots; five or six received placebo; per-sample allocation not given. For vaccine and placebo recipients, the sequenced repertoires came from samples collected on day 63 after the first injection. Cohort 1b enrolled 25 adults aged 18-55 years at a single site in Boston, USA, between 29 July and 7 August 2020. Ad26.COV2.S consisted of a replication-incompetent adenovirus type 26 vector by which a prefusion-stabilized SARS-CoV-2 spike protein from the original Wuhan strain was expressed. The immunoSEQ Assay was used to sequence TCRbeta CDR3 regions. After extraction, genomic DNA underwent amplification by bias-controlled multiplex PCR, followed by high-throughput sequencing. Per the source publication's procedure: To quantify the absolute abundance of each unique TCRbeta CDR3 region, sequences were collapsed and filtered. T cell fraction was estimated by normalizing TCRbeta template counts to usable DNA, with usable DNA measured through amplification of reference genes found in all nucleated cells. Repertoire TCRs were annotated as SARS-CoV-2-specific when V gene, CDR3 amino acid sequence and J gene were exactly matched to a known reactive TCR set. The reference SARS-CoV-2 TCR set came from MIRA and was filtered for enrichment in COVID-19-positive ImmuneCODE repertoires, removing public or cross-reactive TCRs. Based on the MIRA antigens, annotated TCRs were further analysed at the level of specific ORF or position within ORF. Depth was the summed frequency of annotated unique rearrangements, while breadth was defined as annotated unique rearrangements over total unique productive rearrangements. TCR breadth was compared between groups using two-sided Wilcoxon rank-sum tests. The table comes from immuneACCESS by way of TCRdb, which keeps in-frame sequences with V and J called. Part of the clones is missing from these tables; in studies checked, under half for an unresolved V gene and the rest for unknown reasons. V and J calls and clone size are copied from that table; D and trimming were computed from the DNA. Across this sample there are over 450,000 clones, with 80% to 90% seen only once. The biggest ten clones account for under 2% of the sample.

Source: peripheral blood, taken in a trial of Ad26.COV2.S vaccine versus placebo. The sequence was obtained from a person aged 18-60 years who received the Ad26.COV2.S COVID-19 vaccine or a placebo.

The CDR3 here reads CASSPTGTPEVQPQHF. The nucleotide sequence is TGTGCCAGCAGCCCTACCGGGACACCCGAGGTCCAGCCCCAGCATTTT. The receptor chain draws on TRBV7-3 and TRBJ1-5, and perhaps TRBD1 as D gene, on 6 matching bases. Trimming costs V 5 bases and J 7 bases, and their ends lie 21 bases apart. Inclusive of the bounding cysteine and phenylalanine, the CDR3 is 16 residues long. Kept here is only the CDR3 DNA, which spans 48 bases and is read in frame from base 1. Via the germline V gene, CDR1 is SGHTA and CDR2 FQGTGA.